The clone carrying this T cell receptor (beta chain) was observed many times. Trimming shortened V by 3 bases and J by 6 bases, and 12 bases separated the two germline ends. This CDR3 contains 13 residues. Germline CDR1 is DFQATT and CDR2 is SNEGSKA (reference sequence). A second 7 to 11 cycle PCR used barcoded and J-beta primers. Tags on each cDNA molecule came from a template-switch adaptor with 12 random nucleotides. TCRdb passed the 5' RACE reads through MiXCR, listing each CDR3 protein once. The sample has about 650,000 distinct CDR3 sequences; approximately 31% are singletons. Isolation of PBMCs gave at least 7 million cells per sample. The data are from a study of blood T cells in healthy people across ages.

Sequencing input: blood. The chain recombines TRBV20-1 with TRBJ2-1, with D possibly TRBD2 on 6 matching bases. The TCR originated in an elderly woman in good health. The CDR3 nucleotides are TGCAGTGCTAGCCCCAGCGGGCGCAATGAGCAGTTCTTC. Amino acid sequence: CSASPSGRNEQFF.